The source of this T cell receptor beta chain is a study of T-cell memory formation after mild COVID-19. As for the study in general: There were largely donor-specific TCR clusters. Study-level findings and limits: Cross-reactive memory appears to have joined, as suggested by some responding clones showing up in pre-infection memory. Day 15 to 85 contracting clones showed balanced CD4/CD8; later expanders leaned CD4+.

The CDR3 is 14 amino acids. The V gene's germline CDR1 is SGHTA and CDR2 FQGNSA. The V and J ends lost 5 bases and 0 bases respectively, with 10 bases between them. Only a few counts were recorded for this clonotype. Its antigen remains unknown. TCR alpha and TCR beta cDNA libraries with sample barcodes and UMIs came from 5'RACE using constant-segment primers. TCRdb fed the 5' RACE reads into MiXCR, producing one record per CDR3 protein. The data contain about 180,000 distinct CDR3 sequences, about a fifth of them singletons. The origin of this receptor is a man aged 18 to 29 who had mild COVID-19 (a few samples of this study predate the infection). Cell type and time point are not known. J is TRBJ1-1 and V is TRBV7-2; tentatively, D is TRBD1 (5 bases). What was sequenced was PBMCs or a T cell subset sorted from them (not recorded which). The CDR3 DNA follows: TGTGCCAGCAGCAAGGGGCTGTTGAACACTGAAGCTTTCTTT. Translating it yields CASSKGLLNTEAFF.